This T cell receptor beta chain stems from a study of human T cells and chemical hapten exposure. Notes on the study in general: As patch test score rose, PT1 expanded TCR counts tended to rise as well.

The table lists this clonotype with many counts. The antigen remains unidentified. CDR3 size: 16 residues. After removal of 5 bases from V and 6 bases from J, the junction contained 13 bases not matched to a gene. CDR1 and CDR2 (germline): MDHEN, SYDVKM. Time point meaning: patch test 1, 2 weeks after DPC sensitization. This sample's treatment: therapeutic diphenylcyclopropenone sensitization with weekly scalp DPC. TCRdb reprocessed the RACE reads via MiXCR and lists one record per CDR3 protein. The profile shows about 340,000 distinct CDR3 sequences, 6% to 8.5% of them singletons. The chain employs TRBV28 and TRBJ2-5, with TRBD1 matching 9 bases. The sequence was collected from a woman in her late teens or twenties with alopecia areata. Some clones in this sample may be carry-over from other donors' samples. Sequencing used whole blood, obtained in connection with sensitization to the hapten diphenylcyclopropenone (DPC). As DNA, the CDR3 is TGTGCCAGCAGTAGGTGGACGGGACAGGGATTGCAGACCCAGTACTTC. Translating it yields CASSRWTGQGLQTQYF.